This T cell receptor (beta chain) was captured by sequencing in a study of identical twins. Study observations and caveats: Within twin pairs, the out-of-frame alpha sequences they shared showed excess low generation probability.

CDR3 size: 13 residues. The V and J ends lost 2 bases and 5 bases respectively, with 12 bases between them. CDR1 is GTSNPN and CDR2 is SVGIG in the germline V gene (reference sequence). There are a few counts of this clonotype. The target antigen is unknown. TCRdb processed the 5' RACE reads anew with MiXCR; each CDR3 protein has one entry. Altogether just over 450,000 distinct CDR3 sequences are present, 12% to 15% being singletons, with the ten largest covering about 0.52%. In addition, the sample was reused for a study of yellow fever vaccine responses in identical twins.

Material for sequencing was CD4+ T cells sorted from blood. This receptor was identified in a woman aged 18 to 35 in good health. The chain carries TRBV30 and TRBJ2-5; D gene unclear. The CDR3 here is CAWSYGLGETQYF. The CDR3 nucleotides read TGTGCCTGGAGTTACGGGTTGGGCGAGACCCAGTACTTC.